Listed here are 27 T cell receptor beta chains from one sample, sequenced in a study of CD8 T cells in ankylosing spondylitis. TCRdb analysed the 5' RACE reads with MiXCR anew, one entry per CDR3 protein. The sample has 150,000 to 200,000 distinct CDR3 sequences; under 15% are singletons. Sequencing was carried out using blood, either unsorted or a sorted T cell fraction (not recorded which). All receptors come from a female donor with ankylosing spondylitis or in good health (not recorded which).

This clonotype appeared many times. The CDR3 protein is CASSLARTGSYEQYF. The CDR3 DNA is TGTGCCAGCAGTTTAGCGAGGACAGGATCCTACGAGCAGTACTTC. The rearrangement links TRBV12-3 or TRBV12-4 to TRBJ2-7; the match to TRBD1 covers 7 bases. This CDR3 has 15 amino acids. V lost 0 bases to trimming and J lost 1 base; unmatched junction nucleotides: 3.

This clonotype was seen a few times. One end of the junction fails to match germline, which may point to a read error. This rearrangement joins TRBV7-7 to TRBJ2-1, with D possibly TRBD2 on 5 matching bases. This CDR3 region has 15 residues. Germline CDR1 SSHAT, CDR2 FNYEAQ (reference sequence). CDR3 sequence: CASSLVTGNNNEQFF. CDR3 nucleotide sequence: TGTGCTAGCAGCTTAGTAACCGGGAACAACAATGAGCAGTTCTTC.

The J gene is TRBJ2-2, the V gene TRBV7-3; D might be TRBD2 (6 bases). In germline, CDR1 is SGHTA, CDR2 FQGTGA. V lost 5 bases, J lost 1 base, and 11 bases lay in between. The CDR3 covers 15 residues. The chain's CDR3 is CASSHGTLNTGELFF. The DNA for the CDR3 is TGTGCCAGCAGCCACGGGACTTTGAACACCGGGGAGCTGTTTTTT.

This clonotype was observed at least ten times. The rearrangement links TRBV12-3 or TRBV12-4 to TRBJ2-2, with D possibly matching TRBD1 (6 bases). V gave up 2 bases and J gave up 3 bases, with 13 bases separating them. This CDR3 contains 16 residues. CDR3 sequence (DNA): TGTGCCAGCAGTTTAACTTCAGGGGAAGACACCGGGGAGCTGTTTTTT. Its translation: CASSLTSGEDTGELFF.

This clonotype has ten or more counts. The DNA for the CDR3 is TGTGCCAGCAGGGCAGGGGTAGGCACAGATACGCAGTATTTT. As protein: CASRAGVGTDTQYF. The rearrangement links TRBV2 to TRBJ2-3, with D possibly TRBD1 on 6 matching bases. The ends were cut back, 6 bases at V and 1 base at J, with 11 bases in the middle. Looked up from germline, CDR1 is SNHLY and CDR2 is FYNNEI. The CDR3 is 14 amino acids.

This clonotype was seen only a few times. The CDR3 region is CSARDPTSGGADTQYF. CDR3 sequence (DNA): TGCAGTGCTAGAGACCCGACTAGCGGTGGGGCAGATACGCAGTATTTT. The chain combines TRBV20-1 with TRBJ2-3; TRBD2 matches at 9 bases. After removal of 0 bases from V and 4 bases from J, the junction contained 8 bases not matched to a gene. CDR1 DFQATT and CDR2 SNEGSKA come from the germline V gene (reference sequence). The CDR3 contains 16 residues.

This chain joins TRBV5-1 and TRBJ2-7, with 12 bases that match TRBD2. The CDR3 contains 15 residues. The germline gives CDR1 SGHRS, CDR2 YFSETQ. The trim removed 4 bases at V and 2 bases at J, leaving 4 bases unmatched. As DNA, the CDR3 is TGCGCCAGCAGCCCAAGACTAGCGGGAGCCTACGAGCAGTACTTC. The encoded protein is CASSPRLAGAYEQYF.

As concerns this clonotype: Given a much more abundant clone one base away, this may be a read error. V and J are TRBV5-1 and TRBJ1-4; D may be TRBD1 (6 bases). The CDR3 covers 15 residues. Per germline, CDR1 SGHRS and CDR2 YFSETQ. V was shortened by 4 bases and J by 7 bases, with 17 bases between the two germline ends. Written as DNA, the CDR3 is TGCGCCAGCAGCCCCCAGGGGACGAAGAGTGAAAAACTGTTTTTT. Translating it yields CASSPQGTKSEKLFF.

This clonotype was observed many times. The chain is built from TRBV12-3 or TRBV12-4 and TRBJ1-2; a possible D gene is TRBD1 (5 bases). V lost 2 bases to trimming and J lost 7 bases, with 11 bases between them. This CDR3 region has 13 residues. The CDR3 sequence: CASSLQGTGGYTF. Here the CDR3 DNA reads TGTGCCAGCAGTTTACAAGGGACGGGTGGCTACACCTTC.

In its sample, this clonotype was seen many times. The rearrangement links TRBV11-3 to TRBJ1-2; 7 bases map to TRBD1. CDR1 is SGHNT, CDR2 YENEEA, per germline. With 0 bases clipped from V and 3 bases from J, the junction kept 10 bases outside the gene matches. This CDR3 comprises 17 residues. The CDR3 DNA is TGTGCCAGCAGCTTAGATCGATGGGGACAGAGCTACTATGGCTACACCTTC. Amino acid sequence: CASSLDRWGQSYYGYTF.

This clonotype was counted at least ten times. V usage is TRBV4-1 and J usage is TRBJ2-3; 8 bases align to TRBD2. J lost 6 bases, V lost 0 bases, and 8 bases had no gene match. Germline CDR1 MGHRA, CDR2 YSYEKL. The length of the CDR3 is 16 residues. This CDR3 reads CASSQDRKAGEDTQYF. In nucleotides, the CDR3 is TGCGCCAGCAGCCAAGATAGGAAAGCGGGAGAGGATACGCAGTATTTT.

This clonotype was counted at least ten times. The genes are TRBV7-2 and TRBJ1-2; D is perhaps TRBD1 (6 bases). This CDR3 contains 14 residues. V was cut by 4 bases and J by 3 bases, with 12 bases left in between. Per germline, CDR1 SGHTA and CDR2 FQGNSA. DNA of the CDR3: TGTGCCAGCAGCTCGACAGGAATGGACTATGGCTACACCTTC. Protein product: CASSSTGMDYGYTF.

This sequence joins TRBV5-1 and TRBJ2-6; D gene uncertain. Germline-derived CDR1 and CDR2 are SGHRS and YFSETQ. The CDR3 contains 13 residues. V was cut by 7 bases and J by 4 bases, with 9 bases left in between. In DNA, the CDR3 is TGCGCCAGCTCCCGGGCCGGGGCCAACGTCCTGACTTTC. Amino acid sequence: CASSRAGANVLTF.

The chain links TRBV10-3 to TRBJ2-2; D may be TRBD2 (6 bases). The germline V gene has CDR1 ENHRY and CDR2 SYGVKD. The V end lost 6 bases, the J end lost 6 bases, and 11 bases lay between the germline ends. The CDR3 extends over 13 amino acids. In nucleotides, the CDR3 is TGTGCCATCAGGCAGGGAGGCTCCGGGGAGCTGTTTTTT. Its protein product is CAIRQGGSGELFF.

This chain joins TRBV10-3 and TRBJ1-2; D might be TRBD1 (5 bases). The CDR3 runs to 13 residues. Germline lookup yields CDR1 ENHRY and CDR2 SYGVKD. The V gene lost 4 bases and the J gene lost 6 bases, with 12 bases spanning the gap. The CDR3 nucleotides are TGTGCCATCAGTGGGTCGGGGGGTGATGGCTACACCTTC. Encoded protein: CAISGSGGDGYTF.

This clonotype was recorded many times. V gene TRBV29-1 combines with J gene TRBJ1-2; 11 bases line up with TRBD1. V was pared by 5 bases and J by 8 bases, with 19 bases of the junction left unmatched. Germline V gene sequence: CDR1 SQVTM, CDR2 ANQGSEA. The CDR3 contains 17 residues. Here the CDR3 reads CSVIAPGQGDQRWGYTF. CDR3 nucleotides: TGCAGCGTTATTGCCCCGGGACAGGGGGATCAACGGTGGGGCTACACCTTC.

This clonotype turned up a few times. The chain uses TRBV20-1 and TRBJ2-6; 7 positions agree with TRBD1. Trimming removed 1 base from V and 2 bases from J; junction bases left unmatched: 5. Germline V lookup: CDR1 DFQATT, CDR2 SNEGSKA (reference sequence). The CDR3 sequence is 16 residues long. Here the CDR3 reads CSARGVQGTGANVLTF. The CDR3 nucleotides read TGCAGTGCTAGAGGCGTACAGGGGACTGGGGCCAACGTCCTGACTTTC.

This clonotype was found many times. The chain is built from TRBV4-1 and TRBJ1-2, with D perhaps TRBD1 (6 bases). Germline loops: CDR1 MGHRA, CDR2 YSYEKL. The CDR3 has 15 amino acids. Between the trimmed V and J ends, which lost 0 bases and 4 bases, there was a span of 12 bases. In DNA form, the CDR3 reads TGCGCCAGCAGCCAAGATAGTCCGGGGGCCTATGGCTACACCTTC. Amino acids: CASSQDSPGAYGYTF.

The chain carries TRBV5-1 and TRBJ2-2; tentative D call: TRBD1 (5 bases). Trimming removed 2 bases at V and 7 bases at J, with 12 bases between. Germline V gene lookup returns CDR1 SGHRS and CDR2 YFSETQ. CDR3 size: 14 residues. The CDR3 region is CASSLEGAGGELFF. The CDR3 DNA reads TGCGCCAGCAGCTTAGAAGGGGCCGGCGGGGAGCTGTTTTTT.

The rearrangement joins TRBV14 to TRBJ2-3; 11 bases map to TRBD2. This CDR3 contains 16 residues. V was pared by 3 bases and J by 6 bases, with 8 bases of the junction left unmatched. In germline, CDR1 is SGHDN, CDR2 FVKESK. The CDR3 sequence is CASSHLLAGDLDTQYF. The CDR3 nucleotides read TGTGCCAGCAGCCACCTACTAGCGGGAGATTTGGATACGCAGTATTTT.

This clonotype was seen a few times. CDR3 sequence: CSARQGVETQYF. The CDR3 DNA sequence: TGCAGTGCTAGACAGGGAGTTGAGACCCAGTACTTC. This chain joins TRBV20-1 and TRBJ2-5; D possibly uses TRBD1 or TRBD2 (5 bases each). V lost 2 bases to trimming and J lost 5 bases, with 9 bases between them. Germline V CDR1 and CDR2: DFQATT, SNEGSKA (reference sequence). This CDR3 contains 12 residues.

This clonotype was counted between two and nine times. The V gene is TRBV5-4, the J gene TRBJ2-3; 7 bases are a match to TRBD1. V lost 4 bases and J lost 5; bases outside the gene matches: 7. The CDR3 covers 14 residues. The germline CDR1 and CDR2 sequences are SGHNT and YYREEE (reference sequence). This CDR3 is CASSDRAGGDTQYF. The DNA of the CDR3 is TGTGCCAGCAGCGACAGGGCAGGAGGAGATACGCAGTATTTT. The full variable domain, its missing parts supplied by reference TRBV5-4 and TRBJ2-3, is ETGVTQSPTHLIKTRGQQVTLRCSSQSGHNTVSWYQQALGQGPQFIFQYYREEENGRGNFPPRFSGLQFPNYSSELNVNALELDDSALYLCASSDRAGGDTQYFGPGTRLTVL.

This clonotype occurred a few times. V and J are TRBV7-8 and TRBJ2-7; D call uncertain. The germline V and J ends were trimmed by 5 bases and 2 bases, with 16 bases remaining between them. This CDR3 comprises 15 residues. Germline-derived CDR1 and CDR2 are SGHVS and FQNEAQ. The CDR3 spells CASSLQPSGAYEQYF. The DNA for the CDR3 is TGTGCCAGCAGCCTACAACCCTCCGGTGCCTACGAGCAGTACTTC.

A remark on this clonotype: A junction boundary mismatches the germline segment, possibly from a read error. The chain couples TRBV3-1 to TRBJ2-7; TRBD1 might be the D (7 bases). This CDR3 region has 19 residues. The germline V gene has CDR1 LGHDT and CDR2 YNNKEL (reference sequence). CDR3 DNA: TGTGCCTGCAGCCAGCGAAGAGGGCACGGGGGCAGGGGGAGCTACGAGCAGTACTTC. Encoded protein: CACSQRRGHGGRGSYEQYF.

Many counts were recorded for this clonotype. This chain joins TRBV7-8 and TRBJ2-1, with 8 nucleotides matching TRBD2. This CDR3 has 16 amino acids. Germline-derived CDR1 and CDR2 are SGHVS and FQNEAQ. V dropped 6 bases and J dropped 0; count of bases not matched to a gene: 7. CDR3 in DNA: TGTGCCAGCAGGGTAGGCGGGACTAGCTCCTACAATGAGCAGTTCTTC. Its translation: CASRVGGTSSYNEQFF.

The chain recombines TRBV5-8 with TRBJ2-7, with D possibly TRBD2 on 6 matching bases. Between the trimmed V and J ends, which lost 5 bases and 1 base, there was a span of 13 bases. In germline, CDR1 is SGHTS, CDR2 YDEGEE. This CDR3 comprises 14 residues. The CDR3, as DNA: TGTGCCAGCAGGCCGGGACTGGCTTCCTACGAGCAGTACTTC. This translates into CASRPGLASYEQYF.

As for this clonotype: A much larger clone is a single base away; this may be a read error. The V call is TRBV7-9, the J call TRBJ1-1; TRBD1 is a possible D gene (5 bases). The V and J ends lost 5 bases and 5 bases respectively, with 15 bases between them. The CDR3 runs to 14 residues. Germline CDR1 and CDR2: SEHNR and FQNEAQ (reference sequence). This CDR3 is CASSLGPLGTEAFF. In nucleotides, the CDR3 is TGTGCCAGCAGCCTGGGGCCCTTAGGGACTGAAGCTTTCTTT.